The 23 T cell receptor beta chains below all came from one sample that was sequenced in a study of radiotherapy plus CTLA-4 blockade in lung cancer. Generated by immunoSEQ multiplex PCR, the TCRdb table keeps only in-frame clones and is missing some. The sample lists about 91,000 clones, roughly 70% occurring once. The sample was peripheral blood, taken from a patient treated with radiotherapy plus ipilimumab. These receptors were collected from a human donor with non-small cell lung cancer that progressed on radiotherapy plus ipilimumab.

This clone was detected a few times. The chain carries TRBV2 and TRBJ2-6; tentatively, D is TRBD2 (5 bases). Germline V gives CDR1 SNHLY, CDR2 FYNNEI. V lost 3 bases to trimming and J lost 2 bases, with 11 bases between them. This CDR3 has 16 amino acids. CDR3 region: CASSDPEDAGANVLTF. The CDR3 nucleotides read TGTGCCAGCAGTGACCCGGAGGACGCTGGGGCCAACGTCCTGACTTTC.

This sequence joins TRBV6-1 and TRBJ1-5; maybe TRBD1 (5 bases). CDR3 length equals 16 residues. V gave up 0 bases and J gave up 2 bases, with 11 bases separating them. Germline CDR1 and CDR2: MNHNS and SASEGT. The CDR3 DNA follows: TGTGCCAGCAGTGAAGCCGGGGGGATAGGCAATCAGCCCCAGCATTTT. This translates into CASSEAGGIGNQPQHF.

The table lists this clone with many counts. The rearrangement links TRBV9 to TRBJ2-2; D uncertain. This CDR3 contains 16 residues. Trimming stripped 0 bases from V and 0 bases from J, with 9 bases between. In germline, CDR1 is SGDLS, CDR2 YYNGEE. As DNA, the CDR3 is TGTGCCAGCAGCGTAGAAGCGCGTACGAACACCGGGGAGCTGTTTTTT. Amino acids: CASSVEARTNTGELFF.

The chain carries TRBV5-1 and TRBJ1-2, with 8 nucleotides matching TRBD1. Germline V lookup: CDR1 SGHRS, CDR2 YFSETQ. The length of the CDR3 is 15 residues. The J segment lost 4 bases and the V segment lost 3 bases, leaving 8 bases of the junction unmatched. The CDR3 is CASSSSTGVGYGYTF. The CDR3 DNA is TGCGCCAGCAGCTCGTCGACAGGGGTGGGCTATGGCTACACCTTC.

This clone was picked up a small number of times. The gene calls are TRBV10-3 and TRBJ2-7, with TRBD2 as a possible D gene (6 bases). From germline, CDR1 is ENHRY and CDR2 SYGVKD. V was pared by 9 bases and J by 1 base, with 13 bases between. This CDR3 is built from 13 residues. The CDR3 loop is CAIGTPQSYEQYF. The CDR3 region has the DNA TGTGCCATAGGGACTCCACAGTCCTACGAGCAGTACTTC.

The V call is TRBV27, the J call TRBJ1-1, with TRBD1 matching 8 bases. Unmatched junction bases numbered 0, after V lost 2 bases and J lost 1 base. Germline CDR1 is MNHEY and CDR2 is SMNVEV (reference sequence). The CDR3 is 14 amino acids. CDR3 nucleotide sequence: TGTGCCAGCAGTTTAGGACAGGGGAACACTGAAGCTTTCTTT. This translates into CASSLGQGNTEAFF.

CDR3 in amino acids: CASSSQPGRGHEQYF. The CDR3 nucleotides read TGTGCCAGCAGCTCGCAACCGGGACGGGGGCACGAGCAGTACTTC. The J gene is TRBJ2-7, the V gene TRBV5-5; D possibly uses TRBD1 or TRBD2 (6 bases each). Germline V lookup: CDR1 SGHKS, CDR2 YYEKEE (reference sequence). The CDR3 covers 15 residues. Trimming left V 3 bases short and J 5 bases short, with 18 bases between. Drawing the rest from reference TRBV5-5 and TRBJ2-7, the complete variable domain is DAGVTQSPTHLIKTRGQQVTLRCSPISGHKSVSWYQQVLGQGPQFIFQYYEKEERGRGNFPDRFSARQFPNYSSELNVNALLLGDSALYLCASSSQPGRGHEQYFGPGTRLTVT.

The chain has TRBV6-5 and TRBJ2-7, with 10 bases fitting TRBD1. CDR3 length equals 13 residues. Germline CDR1 is MNHEY and CDR2 is SVGAGI. V was clipped by 5 bases and J by 4 bases; unmatched bases: 2. CDR3 DNA sequence: TGTGCCAGCAGTCCGGACAGGGGGTACGAGCAGTACTTC. It is translated as CASSPDRGYEQYF.

The chain employs TRBV7-2 and TRBJ1-1; D call uncertain. The CDR3 totals 14 residues. V shed 3 bases and J shed 3 bases, with 11 bases lying between them. The germline V gene has CDR1 SGHTA and CDR2 FQGNSA. The chain's CDR3 is CASSLSRVDTEAFF. The CDR3 DNA reads TGTGCCAGCAGCTTGTCGCGGGTGGACACTGAAGCTTTCTTT.

The CDR3 DNA reads TGCGCCAGCAGCCCGGAGGTGAGCTCCTACAATGAGCAGTTCTTC. Translation: CASSPEVSSYNEQFF. The chain combines TRBV5-1 with TRBJ2-1, with D maybe TRBD2 (5 bases). Germline-derived CDR1 and CDR2 are SGHRS and YFSETQ. The ends were cut back, 4 bases at V and 0 bases at J, with 11 bases in the middle. The CDR3 consists of 15 residues.

The chain has TRBV6-5 and TRBJ1-2, with 8 bases fitting TRBD1. This CDR3 region has 13 residues. The trim removed 2 bases at V and 4 bases at J, leaving 0 bases unmatched. Germline V gene data show CDR1 as MNHEY and CDR2 as SVGAGI. This chain's CDR3 is CASSYTGGYGYTF. In DNA, the CDR3 is TGTGCCAGCAGTTACACAGGGGGCTATGGCTACACCTTC.

The rearrangement links TRBV9 to TRBJ1-4, with D perhaps TRBD1 (6 bases). V lost 0 bases to trimming and J lost 4 bases, with 10 bases between them. The germline CDR1 and CDR2 sequences are SGDLS and YYNGEE. This CDR3 spans 15 amino acids. The CDR3 protein is CASSVEVRGNEKLFF. The CDR3 bases are TGTGCCAGCAGCGTAGAAGTCAGGGGTAATGAAAAACTGTTTTTT.

The chain uses TRBV28 and TRBJ1-1, with 7 bases matching TRBD1. Germline CDR1 MDHEN, CDR2 SYDVKM. Germline trimming cut 7 bases from V and 4 bases from J; bases unmatched to any gene: 18. The CDR3 spans 17 residues. Written as DNA, the CDR3 is TGTGCCAGCATCCACCGGGCCAGGGGGTCCTTCTTCACTGAAGCTTTCTTT. Its translation is CASIHRARGSFFTEAFF.

The genes are TRBV10-2 and TRBJ2-2; D is undetermined. This CDR3 is built from 13 residues. Trimming took off 3 bases at V and 8 bases at J, with 10 bases between the two ends. CDR1 and CDR2 (germline): WSHSY, SAAADI. CDR3 nucleotides: TGCGCCAGCAGTGAAGAGGTTGATGGGGAGCTGTTTTTT. It codes for CASSEEVDGELFF.

The chain joins TRBV4-1 to TRBJ2-7; 7 positions match TRBD2. From germline, CDR1 is MGHRA and CDR2 YSYEKL. The V gene end was trimmed by 0 bases and the J gene end by 0 bases; junction bases not matched to a gene: 5. The CDR3 loop spans 16 amino acids. CDR3 DNA: TGCGCCAGCAGCCAAGACGGGAGGACAAACTCCTACGAGCAGTACTTC. It encodes CASSQDGRTNSYEQYF.

The V gene is TRBV7-2, the J gene TRBJ1-4, with D possibly TRBD1 on 6 matching bases. Trimming pared 6 bases from V and 11 bases from J, leaving 16 bases between. Germline assignment: CDR1 SGHTA and CDR2 FQGNSA. The CDR3 consists of 13 residues. The CDR3 nucleotides read TGTGCCAGCAGTAGGGGGGGCGAGCGGAAACTGTTTTTT. Translated: CASSRGGERKLFF.

This clone was seen a few times. This chain connects TRBV4-1 to TRBJ1-2; D is possibly TRBD1 (5 bases). This CDR3 contains 13 residues. The V gene lost 2 bases and the J gene lost 2 bases, with 6 bases spanning the gap. Germline-derived CDR1 and CDR2 are MGHRA and YSYEKL. Here the CDR3 DNA reads TGCGCCAGCAGCCAAACAGGCAACTATGGCTACACCTTC. Its protein product is CASSQTGNYGYTF.

This clone was detected a few times. This sequence joins TRBV19 and TRBJ1-2; D is uncertain. The CDR3 spans 15 residues. Germline V CDR1 and CDR2: LNHDA, SQIVND (reference sequence). V lost 5 bases, J lost 8 bases, and 21 bases lay in between. The CDR3 DNA follows: TGTGCCAGTAGTCCCCCAGATGGGGTATTTGAGGGCTACACCTTC. Translation gives CASSPPDGVFEGYTF.

This chain links TRBV15 with TRBJ2-5, with 9 nucleotides matching TRBD1. CDR1 and CDR2 from the germline V gene are LNHNV and YYDKDF (reference sequence). The V gene end was trimmed by 3 bases and the J gene end by 5 bases; junction bases not matched to a gene: 10. The CDR3 is 16 amino acids. Here the CDR3 DNA reads TGTGCCACCAGCAGGGGCGGGACAGGGAGTGGGGAGACCCAGTACTTC. Its protein product is CATSRGGTGSGETQYF. Filled out from reference TRBV15 and TRBJ2-5, the complete variable domain reads DAMVIQNPRYQVTQFGKPVTLSCSQTLNHNVMYWYQQKSSQAPKLLFHYYDKDFNNEADTPDNFQSRRPNTSFCFLDIRSPGLGDTAMYLCATSRGGTGSGETQYFGPGTRLLVL.

This chain connects TRBV5-1 to TRBJ2-7; TRBD2 might be the D (7 bases). The CDR3 spans 14 residues. V was pared by 4 bases and J by 5 bases, with 16 bases between. The V gene's germline CDR1 is SGHRS and CDR2 YFSETQ. The CDR3 DNA follows: TGCGCCAGCAGCCCGGGGGGCGTCGACGACGAGCAGTACTTC. Amino acids: CASSPGGVDDEQYF.

This clone was seen more than once but under ten times. The J gene is TRBJ2-1, the V gene TRBV5-4, with 14 bases lining up with TRBD2. V was clipped by 3 bases and J by 6 bases; unmatched bases: 2. The CDR3 consists of 15 residues. CDR1 SGHNT and CDR2 YYREEE come from the germline V gene (reference sequence). CDR3 sequence: CASSSTSGGANEQFF. CDR3 nucleotides: TGTGCCAGCAGCTCGACTAGCGGGGGGGCCAATGAGCAGTTCTTC.

The chain combines TRBV28 with TRBJ2-7; 7 bases align to TRBD1. CDR1 and CDR2 (germline): MDHEN, SYDVKM. The CDR3 runs 13 residues. The V segment lost 2 bases and the J segment 2 bases; nucleotides outside the gene matches: 0. The CDR3 DNA follows: TGTGCCAGCAGTTTACAGGGGGCCTACGAGCAGTACTTC. Amino acids: CASSLQGAYEQYF.

This clone has only one observation. CDR3 sequence: CASTDGSYEQYF. The CDR3 region has the DNA TGTGCCAGCACCGACGGATCTTACGAGCAGTACTTC. The chain joins TRBV6-5 to TRBJ2-7; no clear D. This CDR3 is 12 amino acids long. Looked up from germline, CDR1 is MNHEY and CDR2 is SVGAGI. V was pared by 7 bases and J by 4 bases, with 11 bases between.